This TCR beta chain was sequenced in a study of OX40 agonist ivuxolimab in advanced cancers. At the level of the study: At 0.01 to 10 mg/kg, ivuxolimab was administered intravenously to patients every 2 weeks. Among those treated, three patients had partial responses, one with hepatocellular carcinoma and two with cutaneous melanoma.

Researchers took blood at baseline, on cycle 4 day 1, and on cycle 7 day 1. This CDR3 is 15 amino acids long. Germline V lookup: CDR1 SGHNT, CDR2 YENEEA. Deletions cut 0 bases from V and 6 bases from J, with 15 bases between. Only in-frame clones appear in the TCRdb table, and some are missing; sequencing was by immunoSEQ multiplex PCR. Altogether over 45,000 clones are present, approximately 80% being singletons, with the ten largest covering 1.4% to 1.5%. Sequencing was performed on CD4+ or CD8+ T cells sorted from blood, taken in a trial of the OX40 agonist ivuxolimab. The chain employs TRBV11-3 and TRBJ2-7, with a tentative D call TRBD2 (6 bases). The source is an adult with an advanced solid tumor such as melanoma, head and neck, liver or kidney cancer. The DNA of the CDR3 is TGTGCCAGCAGCTTAGATACGGGCCGAGCGGGCGAGCAGTACTTC. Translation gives CASSLDTGRAGEQYF.